The T cell receptor beta chain under discussion was sequenced for a study of CD8 T cells in ankylosing spondylitis. Notes on this clonotype: Antigen unknown.

Per germline, CDR1 SGHTA and CDR2 FQGNSA. V shed 4 bases and J 11 bases; nucleotides not matched to a gene: 8. This CDR3 is built from 13 residues. TCRdb recomputed calls from the 5' RACE reads with MiXCR, one row per CDR3 protein. Altogether about 300,000 distinct CDR3 sequences are present, around a tenth being singletons, with the ten largest covering 9.1%. Study results and caveats: Peripheral blood samples showed relatively rare disease-linked clones, and these clones were CD8+. A TCR beta motif of about eight highly homologous variants appeared characteristic of ankylosing spondylitis blood. In synovial fluid and blood from reactive arthritis, some motif variants were previously reported.

The J gene is TRBJ2-1, the V gene TRBV7-2; 7 bases fit TRBD1. This clonotype was obtained from a female donor with ankylosing spondylitis or in good health (not recorded which). Source material: blood, either unsorted or a sorted T cell fraction (not recorded which). The CDR3 is CASSSPGTEKQFF. DNA for the CDR3: TGTGCCAGCAGCTCACCGGGGACAGAGAAGCAGTTCTTC. Full variable domain (rest looked up from reference TRBV7-2 and TRBJ2-1): GAGVSQSPSNKVTEKGKDVELRCDPISGHTALYWYRQSLGQGLEFLIYFQGNSAPDKSGLPSDRFSAERTGGSVSTLTIQRTQQEDSAVYLCASSSPGTEKQFFGPGTRLTVL.